Following are 2 T cell receptor beta chains from one sample sequenced in a study of cytomegalovirus exposure and HLA in healthy donors. Use of 60 Vbeta and 13 Jbeta primers characterized the PCR. Using immunoSEQ multiplex PCR, the repertoire was profiled, and TCRdb retains in-frame clones only, with some absent. The table includes some 120,000 clones, around 80% detected once. Sample: PBMCs. The receptors come from a young man in good health and CMV-seronegative.

Points on this clone: A junction end diverges from the germline sequence, so it may reflect a read error. This chain connects TRBV18 to TRBJ1-2; D perhaps matches TRBD1 (5 bases). This CDR3 is built from 13 residues. Germline CDR1 and CDR2: KGHSH and LQKENI. In DNA, the CDR3 is TGTGCCAGCTCACCGCAGGGTGTCTATGGCTACATCTTC. Protein sequence: CASSPQGVYGYIF.

The V and J genes are TRBV28 and TRBJ2-5, with D perhaps TRBD1 (6 bases). Germline V gene sequence: CDR1 MDHEN, CDR2 SYDVKM. V gave up 5 bases and J gave up 2 bases, with 15 bases separating them. The CDR3 loop spans 15 amino acids. CDR3 residues: CASSRSGTRQETQYF. For the CDR3, the DNA is TGTGCCAGCAGTCGGAGTGGGACAAGACAAGAGACCCAGTACTTC.